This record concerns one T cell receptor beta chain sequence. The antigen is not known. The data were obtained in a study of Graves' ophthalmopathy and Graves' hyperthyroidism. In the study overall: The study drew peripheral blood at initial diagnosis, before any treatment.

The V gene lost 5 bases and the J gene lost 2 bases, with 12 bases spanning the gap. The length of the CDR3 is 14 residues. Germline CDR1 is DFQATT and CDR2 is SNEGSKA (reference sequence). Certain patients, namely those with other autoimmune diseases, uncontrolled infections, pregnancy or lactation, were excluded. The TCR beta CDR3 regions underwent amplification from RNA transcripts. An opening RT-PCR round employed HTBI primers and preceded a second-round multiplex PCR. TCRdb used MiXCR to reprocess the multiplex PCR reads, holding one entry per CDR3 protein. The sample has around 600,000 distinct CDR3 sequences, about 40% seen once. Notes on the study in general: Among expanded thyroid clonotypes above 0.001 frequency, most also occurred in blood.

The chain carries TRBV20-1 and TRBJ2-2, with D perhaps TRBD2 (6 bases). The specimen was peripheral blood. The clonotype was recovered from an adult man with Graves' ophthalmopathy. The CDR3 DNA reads TGCAGTGCTGGACTCGGGGGTAACACCGGGGAGCTGTTTTTT. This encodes CSAGLGGNTGELFF.